Each of the 17 T cell receptor beta chains below was sequenced from the same sample in a study of blood T cell repertoires in COVID-19. Libraries were prepared by immunoSEQ multiplex PCR; TCRdb keeps only in-frame clonotypes and omits some of them. The sample holds 260,000 or so clones, roughly 90% seen once. Sample: peripheral blood. Receptors were obtained from a human donor in a cohort sampled during active COVID-19.

This chain connects TRBV5-4 to TRBJ2-3; a possible D gene is TRBD1 (6 bases). Germline values: CDR1 SGHNT, CDR2 YYREEE (reference sequence). V shed 0 bases and J shed 1 base, with 12 bases lying between them. The CDR3 covers 16 residues. The CDR3 DNA is TGTGCCAGCAGCTTGGAGCAACAGGGCCGCACAGATACGCAGTATTTT. As protein: CASSLEQQGRTDTQYF.

The chain couples TRBV28 to TRBJ1-4; TRBD1 matches 8 bases. This CDR3 has 14 residues. The V gene end was trimmed by 5 bases and the J gene end by 7 bases; junction bases not matched to a gene: 6. Per the germline V gene, CDR1 is MDHEN and CDR2 is SYDVKM. CDR3 sequence reads: CASSPGGRSEKLFF. The CDR3 DNA follows: TGTGCCAGCAGTCCAGGGGGCAGGTCTGAAAAACTGTTTTTT.

The CDR3 nucleotides read TGTGCCAGCCGAGGGGACAGAGCTAACTATGGCTACACCTTC. Translation gives CASRGDRANYGYTF. V and J are TRBV14 and TRBJ1-2; 7 nucleotides align to TRBD1. The CDR3 extends over 14 amino acids. Germline V gene data show CDR1 as SGHDN and CDR2 as FVKESK. The ends lost 8 bases at V and 0 bases at J; junction bases unmatched: 6. The full variable domain, completed using reference TRBV14 and TRBJ1-2, is EAGVTQFPSHSVIEKGQTVTLRCDPISGHDNLYWYRRVMGKEIKFLLHFVKESKQDESGMPNNRFLAERTGGTYSTLKVQPAELEDSGVYFCASRGDRANYGYTFGSGTRLTVV.

The chain recombines TRBV16 with TRBJ1-6; 8 positions match TRBD1. J gave up 4 bases and V 5 bases, and 7 bases lay outside the gene matches. The CDR3 covers 16 residues. CDR1 is KGHSY and CDR2 is FQNENV in the germline V gene. The CDR3: CASSGETGAYNSPLHF. In DNA form, the CDR3 reads TGTGCCAGCAGCGGGGAGACAGGGGCGTATAATTCACCCCTCCACTTT.

V and J are TRBV30 and TRBJ2-7, with 7 bases matching TRBD1. V shed 0 bases, J shed 2 bases, and the junction held 4 bases outside the gene matches. Germline V gene sequence: CDR1 GTSNPN, CDR2 SVGIG (reference sequence). The CDR3 contains 14 residues. CDR3 in amino acids: CAWSVGDSAYEQYF. The CDR3, as DNA: TGTGCCTGGAGTGTGGGGGACAGCGCCTACGAGCAGTACTTC.

The chain is built from TRBV5-6 and TRBJ2-5; 8 bases agree with TRBD1. V shed 7 bases, J shed 2 bases, and the junction held 4 bases outside the gene matches. Germline V gene lookup returns CDR1 SGHDT and CDR2 YYEEEE. The CDR3 covers 13 residues. This chain's CDR3 is CASDRQGQETQYF. The CDR3 bases are TGTGCCAGCGACAGACAGGGGCAAGAGACCCAGTACTTC.

This clone was observed a single time. The chain employs TRBV7-6 and TRBJ2-7; D remains ambiguous. CDR1 is SGHVS, CDR2 FNYEAQ, per germline. The V end lost 1 base, the J end lost 5 bases, and 15 bases lay between the germline ends. The CDR3 has 15 residues. The DNA for the CDR3 is TGTGCCAGCAGCTTAGTTGGCAGTTACCGTAACGAGCAGTACTTC. This gives the protein CASSLVGSYRNEQYF.

The gene calls are TRBV5-6 and TRBJ1-2; D is uncertain. The CDR3 is 13 residues long. The V gene's germline CDR1 is SGHDT and CDR2 YYEEEE. V shed 4 bases and J shed 5 bases, with 12 bases lying between them. The CDR3 region is CASSPGYRYGYTF. In nucleotides, the CDR3 is TGTGCCAGCAGCCCCGGGTATAGGTATGGCTACACCTTC.

Turning to this clone: A read error may account for a junction end that differs from germline. The rearrangement joins TRBV5-1 to TRBJ2-6; D remains ambiguous. This CDR3 region has 15 residues. Germline values: CDR1 SGHRS, CDR2 YFSETQ. The CDR3 loop is CASSLFQSGANVLTF. The CDR3 DNA reads TGCGCCAGCAGCTTGTTTCAGTCTGGCGCCAACGTCCTGACTTTC.

The rearrangement joins TRBV6-5 to TRBJ2-5; possible D gene TRBD1, 6 bases. With 7 bases removed from V and 5 bases from J, the gap between germline ends came to 8 bases. The CDR3 runs 11 residues. CDR1 is MNHEY, CDR2 SVGAGI, per germline. The CDR3 DNA is TGTGCCAGCATGAGGGGGGAGACCCAGTACTTC. It yields the protein CASMRGETQYF.

The genes are TRBV11-2 and TRBJ2-2; 7 nucleotides line up with TRBD1. Trimming took 4 bases from V and 0 from J; bases not matched to a gene: 5. Germline V CDR1 and CDR2: SGHAT, FQNNGV. CDR3 size: 16 residues. CDR3 in DNA: TGTGCCAGCAGCTATCCCGGGACAGCGAACACCGGGGAGCTGTTTTTT. Translating it yields CASSYPGTANTGELFF.

This chain connects TRBV6-6 to TRBJ1-4; D gene unclear. Between the trimmed V and J ends, which lost 7 bases and 7 bases, there was a span of 19 bases. This CDR3 spans 15 amino acids. Per the germline V gene, CDR1 is MNHNY and CDR2 is SVGAGI (reference sequence). The CDR3 sequence is CASTRLFQQVEKLFF. Written as DNA, the CDR3 is TGTGCCAGCACCCGACTATTCCAGCAGGTTGAAAAACTGTTTTTT.

The rearrangement links TRBV5-6 to TRBJ1-2; the D gene is possibly TRBD1 (5 bases). CDR1 and CDR2 from the germline V gene are SGHDT and YYEEEE. Trimming left V 4 bases short and J 8 bases short, with 12 bases between. The CDR3 loop spans 12 amino acids. This CDR3 reads CASSRTRQGYTF. CDR3 DNA sequence: TGTGCCAGCAGCAGGACCCGACAGGGCTACACCTTC.

This clone was recorded once. The J gene is TRBJ2-7, the V gene TRBV7-6; TRBD2 agrees at 7 bases. This CDR3 comprises 16 residues. Losses at the gene ends were 4 bases for V and 0 bases for J; bases not matched to a gene: 9. Germline CDR1 reads SGHVS; CDR2 reads FNYEAQ. This chain's CDR3 is CASSSKLAVNSYEQYF. CDR3 sequence (DNA): TGTGCCAGCAGCTCAAAGCTAGCGGTAAACTCCTACGAGCAGTACTTC. Full variable domain (rest looked up from reference TRBV7-6 and TRBJ2-7): GAGVSQSPRYKVTKRGQDVALRCDPISGHVSLYWYRQALGQGPEFLTYFNYEAQQDKSGLPNDRFSAERPEGSISTLTIQRTEQRDSAMYRCASSSKLAVNSYEQYFGPGTRLTVT.

The rearrangement uses TRBV9 and TRBJ1-1; D not resolved. V lost 2 bases and J 0 bases, leaving 8 bases between the germline ends. The length of the CDR3 is 14 residues. Germline CDR1 reads SGDLS; CDR2 reads YYNGEE. The CDR3 region has the DNA TGTGCCAGCAGCGTCAAACAGCTGAACACTGAAGCTTTCTTT. It encodes CASSVKQLNTEAFF.

This rearrangement joins TRBV5-5 to TRBJ1-3; D unclear. Trimming cost V 4 bases and J 3 bases, with 17 bases left between them. Germline V gene sequence: CDR1 SGHKS, CDR2 YYEKEE (reference sequence). The CDR3 contains 16 residues. The CDR3 coding sequence is TGTGCCAGCAGCATACGACCTAGAGGATATGGAAACACCATATATTTT. Its protein product is CASSIRPRGYGNTIYF.

The CDR3 here is CARRTGENTEAFF. CDR3 coding DNA: TGCGCCAGAAGGACAGGGGAGAACACTGAAGCTTTCTTT. This rearrangement joins TRBV10-2 to TRBJ1-1; 9 nucleotides align to TRBD1. J gave up 1 base and V 9 bases, and 3 bases lay outside the gene matches. Germline values: CDR1 WSHSY, CDR2 SAAADI. The CDR3 extends over 13 amino acids.